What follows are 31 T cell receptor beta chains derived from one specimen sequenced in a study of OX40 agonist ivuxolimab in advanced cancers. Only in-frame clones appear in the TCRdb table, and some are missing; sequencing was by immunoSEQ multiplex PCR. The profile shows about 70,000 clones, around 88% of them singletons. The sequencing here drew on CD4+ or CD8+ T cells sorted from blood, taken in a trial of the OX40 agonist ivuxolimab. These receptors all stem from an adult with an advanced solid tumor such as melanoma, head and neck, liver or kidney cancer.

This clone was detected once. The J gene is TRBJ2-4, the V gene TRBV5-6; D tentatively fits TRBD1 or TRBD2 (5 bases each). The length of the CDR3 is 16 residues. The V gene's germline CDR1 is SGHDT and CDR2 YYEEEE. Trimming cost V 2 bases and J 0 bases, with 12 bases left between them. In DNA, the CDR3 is TGTGCCAGCAGCTTATTGGGGGAGCTAGCCAAAAACATTCAGTACTTC. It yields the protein CASSLLGELAKNIQYF.

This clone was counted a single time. The CDR3 is CAWNRDRVVGYTF. The CDR3 nucleotides read TGTGCCTGGAACCGGGACAGGGTGGTTGGCTACACCTTC. The gene calls are TRBV30 and TRBJ1-2; TRBD1 agrees at 9 bases. Unmatched junction bases numbered 7, after V lost 4 bases and J lost 7 bases. The CDR3 is 13 amino acids. CDR1 and CDR2 from the germline V gene are GTSNPN and SVGIG (reference sequence). The full variable domain, its missing parts supplied by reference TRBV30 and TRBJ1-2, is SQTIHQWPATLVQPVGSPLSLECTVEGTSNPNLYWYRQAAGRGLQLLFYSVGIGQISSEVPQNLSASRPQDRQFILSSKKLLLSDSGFYLCAWNRDRVVGYTFGSGTRLTVV.

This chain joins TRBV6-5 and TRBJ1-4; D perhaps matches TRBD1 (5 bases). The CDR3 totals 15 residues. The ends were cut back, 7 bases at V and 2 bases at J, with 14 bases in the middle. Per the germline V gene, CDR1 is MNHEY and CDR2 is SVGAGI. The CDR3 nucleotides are TGTGCCAGCAAAAAGCGGGGGTTTACTAATGAAAAACTGTTTTTT. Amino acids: CASKKRGFTNEKLFF.

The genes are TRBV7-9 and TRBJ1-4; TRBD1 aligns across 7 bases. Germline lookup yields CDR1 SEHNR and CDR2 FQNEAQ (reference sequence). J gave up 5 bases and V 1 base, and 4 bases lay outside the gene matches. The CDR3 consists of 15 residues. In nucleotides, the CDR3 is TGTGCCAGCAGCTTAGATGGCAGGGGGAATGAAAAACTGTTTTTT. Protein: CASSLDGRGNEKLFF. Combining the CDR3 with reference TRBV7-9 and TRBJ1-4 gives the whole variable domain DTGVSQNPRHKITKRGQNVTFRCDPISEHNRLYWYRQTLGQGPEFLTYFQNEAQLEKSRLLSDRFSAERPKGSFSTLEIQRTEQGDSAMYLCASSLDGRGNEKLFFGSGTQLSVL.

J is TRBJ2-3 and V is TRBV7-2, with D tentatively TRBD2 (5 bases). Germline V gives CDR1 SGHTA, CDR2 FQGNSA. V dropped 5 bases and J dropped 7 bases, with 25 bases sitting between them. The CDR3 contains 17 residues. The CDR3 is CASSRLRTVSSGNTQYF. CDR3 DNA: TGTGCCAGCAGCCGGTTAAGGACGGTCTCGAGCGGAAATACGCAGTATTTT.

CDR3 nucleotides: TGCGCCAGCAGCTTACTGGCAGGGGGCATGGAGACCCAGTACTTC. This translates into CASSLLAGGMETQYF. J is TRBJ2-5 and V is TRBV5-1, with 8 bases matching TRBD1. CDR3 length: 15 amino acids. The germline V gene encodes CDR1 SGHRS and CDR2 YFSETQ. V lost 2 bases, J lost 5 bases, and 8 bases stayed unmatched.

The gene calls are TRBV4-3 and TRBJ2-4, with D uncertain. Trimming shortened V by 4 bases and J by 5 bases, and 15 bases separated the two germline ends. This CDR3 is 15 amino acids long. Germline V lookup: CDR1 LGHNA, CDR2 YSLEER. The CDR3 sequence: CASSLGNGVQNIQYF. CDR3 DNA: TGCGCCAGCAGCCTCGGAAATGGGGTCCAAAACATTCAGTACTTC.

The CDR3 nucleotides read TGTGCCAGCAGTCCCAGACGTTTAAATCAGCCCCAGCATTTT. Translating gives CASSPRRLNQPQHF. The chain is built from TRBV27 and TRBJ1-5; D is unresolved. This CDR3 is built from 14 residues. The germline V gene has CDR1 MNHEY and CDR2 SMNVEV (reference sequence). Trimming removed 5 bases from V and 4 bases from J, with 12 bases in between.

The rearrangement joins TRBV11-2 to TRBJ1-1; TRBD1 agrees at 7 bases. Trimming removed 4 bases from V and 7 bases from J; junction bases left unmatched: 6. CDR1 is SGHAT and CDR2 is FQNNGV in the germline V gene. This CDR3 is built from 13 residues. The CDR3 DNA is TGTGCCAGCAGCTCACTCCGACAGGGTGAAGCTTTCTTT. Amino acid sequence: CASSSLRQGEAFF.

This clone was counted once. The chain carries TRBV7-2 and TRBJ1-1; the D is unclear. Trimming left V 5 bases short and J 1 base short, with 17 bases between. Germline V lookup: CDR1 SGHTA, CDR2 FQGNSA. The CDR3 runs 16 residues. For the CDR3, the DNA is TGTGCCAGCAGCAATTCCGGTTCTCGGGGGAACACTGAAGCTTTCTTT. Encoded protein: CASSNSGSRGNTEAFF.

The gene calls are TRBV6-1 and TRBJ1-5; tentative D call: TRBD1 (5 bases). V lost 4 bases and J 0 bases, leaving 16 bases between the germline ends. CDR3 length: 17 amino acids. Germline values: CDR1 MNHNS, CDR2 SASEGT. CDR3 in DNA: TGTGCCAGCAGTGTACCGGGACCGCTCTATAGCAATCAGCCCCAGCATTTT. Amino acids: CASSVPGPLYSNQPQHF.

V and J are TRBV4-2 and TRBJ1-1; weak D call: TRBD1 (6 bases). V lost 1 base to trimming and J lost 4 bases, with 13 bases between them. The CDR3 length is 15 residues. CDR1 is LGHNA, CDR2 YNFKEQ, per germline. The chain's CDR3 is CASSQGVGGITEAFF. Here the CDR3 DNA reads TGTGCCAGCAGCCAAGGGGTGGGGGGCATCACTGAAGCTTTCTTT.

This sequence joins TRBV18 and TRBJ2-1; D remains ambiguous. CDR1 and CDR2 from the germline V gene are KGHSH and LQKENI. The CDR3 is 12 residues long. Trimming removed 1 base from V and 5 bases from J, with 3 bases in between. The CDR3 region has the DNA TGTGCCAGCTCACCACGAGACAATGAGCAGTTCTTC. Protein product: CASSPRDNEQFF.

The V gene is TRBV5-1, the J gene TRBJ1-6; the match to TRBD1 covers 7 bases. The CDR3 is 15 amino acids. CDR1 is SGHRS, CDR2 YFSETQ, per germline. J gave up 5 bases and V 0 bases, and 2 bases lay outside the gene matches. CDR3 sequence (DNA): TGCGCCAGCAGCTTGGACGGACAGGATAATTCACCCCTCCACTTT. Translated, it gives CASSLDGQDNSPLHF.

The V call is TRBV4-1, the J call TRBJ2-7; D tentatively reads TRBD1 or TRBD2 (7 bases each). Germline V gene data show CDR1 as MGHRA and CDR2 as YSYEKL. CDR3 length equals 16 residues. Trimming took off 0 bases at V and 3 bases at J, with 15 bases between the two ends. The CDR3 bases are TGCGCCAGCAGCCAAGAACCTGGGAGGGGGCTCTACGAGCAGTACTTC. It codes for CASSQEPGRGLYEQYF.

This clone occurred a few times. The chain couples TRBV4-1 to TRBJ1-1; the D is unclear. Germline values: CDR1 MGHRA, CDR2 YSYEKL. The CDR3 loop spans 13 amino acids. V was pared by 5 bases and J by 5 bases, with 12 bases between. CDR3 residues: CASSANWFTEAFF. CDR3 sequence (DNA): TGCGCCAGCAGCGCGAACTGGTTTACTGAAGCTTTCTTT.

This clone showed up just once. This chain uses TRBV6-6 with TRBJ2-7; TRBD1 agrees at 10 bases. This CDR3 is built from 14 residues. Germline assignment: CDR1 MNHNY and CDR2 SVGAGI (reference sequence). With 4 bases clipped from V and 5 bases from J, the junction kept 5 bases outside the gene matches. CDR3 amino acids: CASSSRTGGDEQYF. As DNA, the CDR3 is TGTGCCAGCAGTTCAAGGACAGGGGGGGACGAGCAGTACTTC.

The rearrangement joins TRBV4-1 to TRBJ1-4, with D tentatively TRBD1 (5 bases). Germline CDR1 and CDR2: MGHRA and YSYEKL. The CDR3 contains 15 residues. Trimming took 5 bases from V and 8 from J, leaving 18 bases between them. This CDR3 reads CASSLRTGLEEKLFF. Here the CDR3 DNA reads TGCGCCAGCAGCTTGCGAACAGGCTTAGAGGAAAAACTGTTTTTT.

In nucleotides, the CDR3 is TGTGCCTGGAGTGGGAAACAGGGGACTAATGAAAAACTGTTTTTT. This encodes CAWSGKQGTNEKLFF. The V gene is TRBV30, the J gene TRBJ1-4; 7 bases fit TRBD1. Looked up from germline, CDR1 is GTSNPN and CDR2 is SVGIG (reference sequence). The CDR3 contains 15 residues. The ends lost 1 base at V and 2 bases at J; junction bases unmatched: 4.

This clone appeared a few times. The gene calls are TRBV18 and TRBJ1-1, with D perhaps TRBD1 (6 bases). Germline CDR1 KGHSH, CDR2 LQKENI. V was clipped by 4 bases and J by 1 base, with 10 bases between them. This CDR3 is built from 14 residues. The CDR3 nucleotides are TGTGCCAGCTCACGAACGGACAGGAACACTGAAGCTTTCTTT. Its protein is CASSRTDRNTEAFF.

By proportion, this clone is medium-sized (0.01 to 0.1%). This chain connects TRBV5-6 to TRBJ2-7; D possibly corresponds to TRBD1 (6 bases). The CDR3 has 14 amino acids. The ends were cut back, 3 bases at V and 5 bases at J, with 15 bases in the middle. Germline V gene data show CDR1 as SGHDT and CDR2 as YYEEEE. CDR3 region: CASSWGPGWDEQYF. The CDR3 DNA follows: TGTGCCAGCAGCTGGGGGCCGGGTTGGGACGAGCAGTACTTC.

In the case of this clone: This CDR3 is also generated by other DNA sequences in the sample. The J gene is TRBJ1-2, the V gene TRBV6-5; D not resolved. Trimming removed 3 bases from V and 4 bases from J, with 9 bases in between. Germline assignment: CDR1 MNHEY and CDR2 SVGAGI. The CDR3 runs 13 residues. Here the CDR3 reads CASSYGTTYGYTF. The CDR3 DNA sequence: TGTGCCAGCAGTTATGGTACAACCTATGGCTACACCTTC.

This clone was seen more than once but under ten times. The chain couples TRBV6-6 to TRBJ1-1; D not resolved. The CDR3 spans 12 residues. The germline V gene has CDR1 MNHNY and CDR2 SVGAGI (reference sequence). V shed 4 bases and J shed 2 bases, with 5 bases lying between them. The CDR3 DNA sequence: TGTGCCAGCAGTTGGGGTAACACTGAAGCTTTCTTT. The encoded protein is CASSWGNTEAFF.

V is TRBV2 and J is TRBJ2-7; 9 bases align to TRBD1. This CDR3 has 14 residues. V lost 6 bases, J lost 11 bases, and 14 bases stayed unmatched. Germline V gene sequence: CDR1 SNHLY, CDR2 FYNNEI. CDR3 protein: CASRREQDRGKEYF. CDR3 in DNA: TGTGCCAGCAGGCGCGAACAGGACAGGGGAAAAGAGTACTTC.

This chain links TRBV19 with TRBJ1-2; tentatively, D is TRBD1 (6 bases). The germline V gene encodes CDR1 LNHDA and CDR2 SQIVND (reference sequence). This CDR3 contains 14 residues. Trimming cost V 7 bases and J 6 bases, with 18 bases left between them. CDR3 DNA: TGTGCCAGTAAGGGGGAATTACAGGGACATGGCTACACCTTC. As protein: CASKGELQGHGYTF.

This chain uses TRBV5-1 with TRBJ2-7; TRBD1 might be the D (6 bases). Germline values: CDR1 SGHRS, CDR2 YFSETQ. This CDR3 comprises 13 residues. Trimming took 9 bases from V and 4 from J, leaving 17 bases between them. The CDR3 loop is CATSREQGYEQYF. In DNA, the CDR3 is TGCGCCACCTCCCGGGAACAGGGTTACGAGCAGTACTTC.

In nucleotides, the CDR3 is TGTGCCAGCAGCTTAGGACAGGGGGGAACCACAGATACGCAGTATTTT. Amino acids: CASSLGQGGTTDTQYF. The V gene is TRBV7-2, the J gene TRBJ2-3; 9 nucleotides align to TRBD1. The V segment lost 1 base and the J segment 2 bases; nucleotides outside the gene matches: 4. The germline V gene has CDR1 SGHTA and CDR2 FQGNSA. This CDR3 is built from 16 residues.

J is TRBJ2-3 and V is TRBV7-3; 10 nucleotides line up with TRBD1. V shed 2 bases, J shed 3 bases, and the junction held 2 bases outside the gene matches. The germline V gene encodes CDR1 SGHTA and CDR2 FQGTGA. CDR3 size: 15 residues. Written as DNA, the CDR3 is TGTGCCAGCAGCTTAGGGGGACAGGGGACAGATACGCAGTATTTT. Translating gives CASSLGGQGTDTQYF.

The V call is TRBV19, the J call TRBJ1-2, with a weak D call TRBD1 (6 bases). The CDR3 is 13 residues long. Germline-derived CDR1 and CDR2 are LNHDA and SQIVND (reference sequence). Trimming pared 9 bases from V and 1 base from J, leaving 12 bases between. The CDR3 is CASLQGRNYGYTF. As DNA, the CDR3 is TGTGCCAGCCTACAGGGACGTAACTATGGCTACACCTTC.

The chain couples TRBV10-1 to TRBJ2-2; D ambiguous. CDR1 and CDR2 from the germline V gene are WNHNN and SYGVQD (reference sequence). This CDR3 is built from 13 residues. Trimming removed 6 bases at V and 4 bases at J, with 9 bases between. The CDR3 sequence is CASRSSFTGELFF. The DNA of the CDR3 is TGCGCCAGCAGGTCCAGTTTCACCGGGGAGCTGTTTTTT.

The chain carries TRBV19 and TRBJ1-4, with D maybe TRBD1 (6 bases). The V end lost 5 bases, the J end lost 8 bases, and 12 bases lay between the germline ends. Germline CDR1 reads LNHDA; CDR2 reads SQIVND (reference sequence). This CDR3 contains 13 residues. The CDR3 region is CASSLQGLEKLFF. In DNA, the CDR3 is TGTGCCAGTAGTCTACAGGGTTTGGAAAAACTGTTTTTT.